Given below is one TCR beta chain in context. Its antigen has not been determined. Base qualities are not at hand, and no much larger clone is one base apart. Library creation used the immunoSEQ multiplex PCR assay. The immuneACCESS repertoire file appears here via TCRdb, limited to in-frame rearrangements. These files lack a portion of the clones; in checked studies, under half of the deficit traces to unresolved V genes, and the cause of the others is not known. The sample contains about 130,000 clones, 80% to 95% of them found a single time. Of the sample, roughly 2.7% is held by the ten largest clones. There are 16 amino acids in the CDR3, from cysteine to phenylalanine inclusive. The kept DNA is CDR3 alone, 48 bases in frame from the first base. V is shortened by 0 bases, J by 10 bases, and the region joining them spans 16 bases. The germline V gene provides CDR1 MNHEY and CDR2 SVGAGI. The sample belongs to a study of control samples from healthy donors and cancer patients (dated by TCRdb to 2018 to 2020).

The V and J segments used are TRBV6-5 and TRBJ1-6; the D gene remains uncertain. The specimen sequenced was blood. The receptor was derived from a man aged 18 to 29 in good health. The base sequence is TGTGCCAGCAGTTACTCAGGGTCTACGGTCGGGTCACCCCTCCACTTT. Protein translation: CASSYSGSTVGSPLHF.